Reported below is one T cell receptor beta chain. Using immunoSEQ multiplex PCR, the repertoire was profiled, and TCRdb retains in-frame clones only, with some absent. The sample shows about 230,000 clones, around 89% of them seen only once. The sample belongs to a study of blood T cell repertoires in COVID-19. Across the study: Acute and convalescent COVID-19 specimens originated in the United States, Italy and Spain. PBMCs, B-cell-depleted T cells, or T cells were the source of the cDNA or gDNA that made up the material.

Germline V lookup: CDR1 KGHSH, CDR2 LQKENI. The V end lost 3 bases, the J end lost 3 bases, and 12 bases lay between the germline ends. The CDR3 loop spans 15 amino acids. This rearrangement joins TRBV18 to TRBJ1-5; weak D call: TRBD1 (6 bases). The receptor was isolated from a man aged 30-40 years with COVID-19, enrolled during active disease. The sequenced sample was peripheral blood. The CDR3 sequence: CASSPETGPNQPQHF. The DNA of the CDR3 is TGTGCCAGCTCACCCGAGACAGGACCCAATCAGCCCCAGCATTTT.